The 5 T cell receptor beta chains in this list originate from one sample, sequenced in a study of identical twins. MiXCR, run by TCRdb on the 5' RACE reads, gives a single entry per CDR3 protein. The sample has over 200,000 distinct CDR3 sequences, roughly a tenth seen once. The sequenced material came from memory T cells sorted from blood. These receptors all come from a man aged 45-65 years in good health.

This clonotype has ten or more counts. This chain links TRBV29-1 with TRBJ1-1; a possible D gene is TRBD1 (5 bases). This CDR3 spans 11 amino acids. CDR1 is SQVTM, CDR2 ANQGSEA, per germline. Trimming stripped 7 bases from V and 8 bases from J, with 14 bases between. CDR3 residues: CSATPRAEAFF. The CDR3 DNA reads as TGCAGCGCCACTCCCAGGGCCGAAGCTTTCTTT. The full variable domain, with the rest looked up from reference TRBV29-1 and TRBJ1-1, is SAVISQKPSRDICQRGTSLTIQCQVDSQVTMMFWYRQQPGQSLTLIATANQGSEATYESGFVIDKFPISRPNLTFSTLTVSNMSPEDSSIYLCSATPRAEAFFGQGTRLTVV.

This clonotype showed up many times. This chain connects TRBV20-1 to TRBJ2-1; TRBD2 might be the D (6 bases). V was trimmed by 7 bases and J by 1 base, leaving 23 bases between them. CDR1 and CDR2 from the germline V gene are DFQATT and SNEGSKA (reference sequence). This CDR3 spans 17 amino acids. CDR3 protein: CSETPPPGLGSYNEQFF. The CDR3, as DNA: TGCAGTGAAACTCCACCTCCGGGACTGGGGTCCTACAATGAGCAGTTCTTC.

This clonotype was detected a few times. The chain recombines TRBV2 with TRBJ2-5, with 10 bases that match TRBD2. The CDR3 extends over 13 amino acids. V lost 7 bases to trimming and J lost 5 bases; unmatched junction nucleotides: 4. The germline CDR1 and CDR2 sequences are SNHLY and FYNNEI. CDR3 loop: CASNGLAVETQYF. The DNA for the CDR3 is TGTGCCAGCAATGGACTAGCGGTGGAGACCCAGTACTTC.

There are a few counts of this clonotype. V usage is TRBV7-8 and J usage is TRBJ2-3; 8 positions match TRBD2. The V segment lost 1 base and the J segment 5 bases; nucleotides outside the gene matches: 11. Germline V gene sequence: CDR1 SGHVS, CDR2 FQNEAQ. CDR3 length: 17 residues. CDR3 protein: CASSLVPFGRALDTQYF. The CDR3 nucleotides read TGTGCCAGCAGCTTAGTCCCCTTCGGGAGGGCCTTAGATACGCAGTATTTT.

This clonotype was recorded at least ten times. The chain is built from TRBV9 and TRBJ2-3; 10 bases agree with TRBD2. Trimming cost V 0 bases and J 3 bases; bases outside gene matches: 4. CDR3 length: 16 residues. Germline CDR1 reads SGDLS; CDR2 reads YYNGEE. The CDR3 coding sequence is TGTGCCAGCAGCGTAGATACGGGACTAGCGACAGATACGCAGTATTTT. It codes for CASSVDTGLATDTQYF.